This is a list of T cell receptor beta chains from one sample in a study of T cells of healthy individuals. TCRdb re-called the 5' RACE reads with MiXCR, one entry per CDR3 protein. The sample consists of some 100,000 distinct CDR3 sequences, approximately 15% of them appearing once. These receptors came from a human donor in good health. Each CDR3 is given with its conserved first and last residue. A D gene is named only where the DNA matches it firmly. Where a row states a size, it is once, few, many or the class of an expanded clone; other rows omit it.

TRBV7-9	TRBJ2-1	-	few	TGTGCCAGCAGGCTTGGGGGAGCGGCGTACAATGAGCAGTTCTTC	CASRLGGAAYNEQFF
TRBV4-1	TRBJ2-7	TRBD1	-	TGCGCCAGCAGCCAAGATACAGGGGGCAGAGACGAGCAGTACTTC	CASSQDTGGRDEQYF
TRBV4-2	TRBJ2-7	TRBD1	many	TGTGCCAGCAGCCAAGCCATAGGAGTGGGGCAGGGGGCGAAAGAGCAGTACTTC	CASSQAIGVGQGAKEQYF
TRBV28	TRBJ2-5	-	many	TGTGCCAGCAGCCGGACTTCGTACCAAGAGACCCAGTACTTC	CASSRTSYQETQYF
TRBV20-1	TRBJ2-1	-	many	TGCAGTGCTAGGCTCAGGGGAAGGGCCTACAATGAGCAGTTCTTC	CSARLRGRAYNEQFF
TRBV20-1	TRBJ2-3	-	many	TGCAGTGCAGAACACGGCTTTGGCACAGATACGCAGTATTTT	CSAEHGFGTDTQYF
TRBV5-1	TRBJ2-3	-	few	TGCGCCTCCAGGAGGGCTGCTTCAGGCACAGATACGCAGTATTTT	CASRRAASGTDTQYF
TRBV9	TRBJ2-1	TRBD2	many	TGTGCCAGCAGCGTAGCGGGAGGCTCCTACAATGAGCAGTTCTTC	CASSVAGGSYNEQFF
TRBV28	TRBJ1-5	-	-	TGTGCCAGCAGTTTGAGGGGGAGAGGCAATCAGCCCCAGCATTTT	CASSLRGRGNQPQHF
TRBV6-1	TRBJ1-4	TRBD1	few	TGTGCCAGCAGTGAAGATTGGACAGGACCGGAAAAACTGTTTTTT	CASSEDWTGPEKLFF
TRBV6-2/TRBV6-3	TRBJ2-7	TRBD2	few	TGTGCCAGCAGTTACTGGACTAGCGGGCCAACCAGCTCCTACGAGCAGTACTTC	CASSYWTSGPTSSYEQYF
TRBV2	TRBJ2-3	-	-	TGTGCCAAGAGGGACGGGCACAGCACAGATACGCAGTATTTT	CAKRDGHSTDTQYF
TRBV5-1	TRBJ1-3	-	many	TGCGCCAGCAGCTTGCCTGGAAACACCATATATTTT	CASSLPGNTIYF
TRBV4-3	TRBJ1-5	TRBD1	few	TGCGCCAGCAGCCAAGGGGCAGGGGGAGGACAGCCCCAGCATTTT	CASSQGAGGGQPQHF
TRBV4-3	TRBJ2-2	TRBD2	-	TGCGCCAGCAGCTCTCTAGCGGGGTCGAACACCGGGGAGCTGTTTTTT	CASSSLAGSNTGELFF
TRBV5-1	TRBJ2-7	-	many	TGCGCCAGCAGCCCCCAGTCACGGTACGAGCAGTACTTC	CASSPQSRYEQYF
TRBV11-3	TRBJ1-3	-	few	TGTGCCAGCAGGATCCGGGTTCCCAGCTCTGGAAACACCATATATTTT	CASRIRVPSSGNTIYF
TRBV6-4	TRBJ1-4	-	-	TGTGCCAGCAGTGACAGTCCGAATGAAAAACTGTTTTTT	CASSDSPNEKLFF